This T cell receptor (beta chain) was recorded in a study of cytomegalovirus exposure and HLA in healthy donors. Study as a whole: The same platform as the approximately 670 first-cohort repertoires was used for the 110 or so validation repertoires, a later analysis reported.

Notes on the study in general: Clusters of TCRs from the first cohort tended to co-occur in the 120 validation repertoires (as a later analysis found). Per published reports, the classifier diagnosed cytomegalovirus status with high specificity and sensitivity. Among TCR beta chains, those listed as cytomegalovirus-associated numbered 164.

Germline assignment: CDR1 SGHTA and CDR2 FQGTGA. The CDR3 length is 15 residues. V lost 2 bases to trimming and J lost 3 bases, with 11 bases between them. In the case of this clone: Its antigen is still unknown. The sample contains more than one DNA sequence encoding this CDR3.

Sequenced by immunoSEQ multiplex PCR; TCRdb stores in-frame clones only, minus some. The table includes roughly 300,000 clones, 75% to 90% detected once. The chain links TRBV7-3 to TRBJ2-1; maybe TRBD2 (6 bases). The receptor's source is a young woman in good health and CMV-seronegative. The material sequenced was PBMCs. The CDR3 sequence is CASSLGGTYYNEQFF. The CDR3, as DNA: TGTGCCAGCAGCTTAGGCGGGACGTACTACAATGAGCAGTTCTTC.